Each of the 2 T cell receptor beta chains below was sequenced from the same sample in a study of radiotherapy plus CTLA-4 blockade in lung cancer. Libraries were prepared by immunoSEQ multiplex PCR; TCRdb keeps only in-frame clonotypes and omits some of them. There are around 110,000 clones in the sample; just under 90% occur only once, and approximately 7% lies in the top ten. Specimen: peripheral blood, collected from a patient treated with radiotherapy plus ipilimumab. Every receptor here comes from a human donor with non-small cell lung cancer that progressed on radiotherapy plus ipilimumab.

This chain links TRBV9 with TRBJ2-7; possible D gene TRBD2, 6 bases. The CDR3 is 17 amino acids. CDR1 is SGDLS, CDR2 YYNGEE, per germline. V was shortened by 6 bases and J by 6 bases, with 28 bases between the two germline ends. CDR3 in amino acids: CASTPSGTSSYASEQYF. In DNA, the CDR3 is TGTGCCAGCACCCCCTCCGGAACTAGCAGCTACGCGAGCGAGCAGTACTTC.

The CDR3 sequence: CASSWDRGPMDTREQYF. The CDR3 DNA reads TGTGCCAGCAGTTGGGACAGGGGGCCCATGGATACACGCGAGCAGTACTTC. This sequence joins TRBV27 and TRBJ2-7; 12 nucleotides line up with TRBD1. V trimming: 4 bases; J trimming: 6 bases; junction bases outside the gene matches: 13. CDR3 length: 17 residues. Germline V gene sequence: CDR1 MNHEY, CDR2 SMNVEV (reference sequence).